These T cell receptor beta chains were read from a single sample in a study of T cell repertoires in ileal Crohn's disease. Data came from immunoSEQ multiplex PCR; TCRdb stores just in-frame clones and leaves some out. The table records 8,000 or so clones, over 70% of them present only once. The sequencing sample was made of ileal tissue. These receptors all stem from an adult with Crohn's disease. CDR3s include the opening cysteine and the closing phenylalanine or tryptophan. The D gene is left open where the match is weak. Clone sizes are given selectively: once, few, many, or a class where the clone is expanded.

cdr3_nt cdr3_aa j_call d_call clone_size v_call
TGTGCCAGCAGCTTGGCTCTCGCCCCTGGGGCCAACGTCCTGACTTTC CASSLALAPGANVLTF TRBJ2-6 . . TRBV11-2
TGTGCCAGCAGCTTGAATGCGGATGGCTACACCTTC CASSLNADGYTF TRBJ1-2 . few TRBV5-4
TGTGCCAGCAGGACTGGACAGAATTCACCCCTCCACTTT CASRTGQNSPLHF TRBJ1-6 . . TRBV2
TGTGCCAGCAGCTTAGAAGCCAGGGCCTATGAGCAGTTCTTC CASSLEARAYEQFF TRBJ2-1 . . TRBV7-8
TGTGCCAGTAGTAGCGACAGGGCTGGAAACACCATATATTTT CASSSDRAGNTIYF TRBJ1-3 TRBD1 . TRBV19
TGTGCCAGCAGCGTAGTCGGGGGGGAGCAGTTCTTC CASSVVGGEQFF TRBJ2-1 TRBD2 . TRBV9
TGTGCCAGCAGCCAAGAGAGGGCGCGCGGCTACACCTTC CASSQERARGYTF TRBJ1-2 . . TRBV4-2
TGCGCCAGCAGCCCCGAGACTAGCGGGGGGCCCACAGATACGCAGTATTTT CASSPETSGGPTDTQYF TRBJ2-3 TRBD2 once TRBV5-1
TGCGCCAGCAGCCAAGAGCCCGGGTCCCACTACGAGCAGTACTTC CASSQEPGSHYEQYF TRBJ2-7 . . TRBV4-3
TGTGCCAGCATCCCCCCAGGGGGCACTGAAGCTTTCTTT CASIPPGGTEAFF TRBJ1-1 TRBD1 . TRBV7-9
TGTGCTAGTGCCTCATCGGGGGATTCACCCCTCCACTTT CASASSGDSPLHF TRBJ1-6 . few TRBV12-5
TGTGCCAGCAGCGTAGGTGTGGCTCCCTACGAGCAGTACTTC CASSVGVAPYEQYF TRBJ2-7 . . TRBV9
TGCGCCAGCAGCCAAGTAGCGGGGGGGCCGACAGATACGCAGTATTTT CASSQVAGGPTDTQYF TRBJ2-3 TRBD2 . TRBV4-1
TGCGCCAGCAGCCAAGGTTTGGGAGGGCACCACAACTATGGCTACACCTTC CASSQGLGGHHNYGYTF TRBJ1-2 . . TRBV4-3
TGTGCTAGTGGTCCCTTGTCTCGGGGGGGTAAGAGGTCCTATGGCTACACCTTC CASGPLSRGGKRSYGYTF TRBJ1-2 . few TRBV12-5
TGTGCCAGTAGAACAGGGATAGGTCCGCCCCAGCATTTT CASRTGIGPPQHF TRBJ1-5 . . TRBV19
TGTGCCAGCAGTGATAGCGGGGGGGCCTACAATGAGCAGTTCTTC CASSDSGGAYNEQFF TRBJ2-1 TRBD2 . TRBV6-4
TGTGCCAGCAGCTTAGATCTAACCCTAGCCAAAAACATTCAGTACTTC CASSLDLTLAKNIQYF TRBJ2-4 . . TRBV11-2
TGCAGCGTTGGGGGACAGGGGAAAATTATCAGCACTGAAGCTTTCTTT CSVGGQGKIISTEAFF TRBJ1-1 TRBD1 . TRBV29-1
TGTGCCAGCAGTATCCGGGACAGGGGGTTCTATGGCTACACCTTC CASSIRDRGFYGYTF TRBJ1-2 TRBD1 . TRBV13
TGTGCCAGCAGCTTCGTCGGGGGGAGCTCCTACAATGAGCAGTTCTTC CASSFVGGSSYNEQFF TRBJ2-1 TRBD2 . TRBV7-2
TGCAGCGTGCGACTAGCGGGGGGCCAAGAGACCCAGTACTTC CSVRLAGGQETQYF TRBJ2-5 TRBD2 . TRBV29-1
TGTGTCAGTCTTTCGGGCTACACCTTC CVSLSGYTF TRBJ1-2 . . TRBV28
TGTGCCAGCAGCTTAGGGAACAGAGTTGTTGGAAACACCATATATTTT CASSLGNRVVGNTIYF TRBJ1-3 . . TRBV7-6
TGTGCCAGCAGCCAACAGGGCCAGGGAGGCTATGGCTACACCTTC CASSQQGQGGYGYTF TRBJ1-2 . . TRBV4-2
TGTGCCAGCTCACTATCCCGGGAATCGGTGAACATTCAGTACTTC CASSLSRESVNIQYF TRBJ2-4 . . TRBV18
TGTGCCAGCAGTTTAGCGGGGGGACCCTACGAGCAGTACTTC CASSLAGGPYEQYF TRBJ2-7 TRBD2 . TRBV7-3
TGTGCCTGGAGATTTGGGGGACTGGCGGGAACTGAAGCTTTCTTT CAWRFGGLAGTEAFF TRBJ1-1 . . TRBV30
TGTGCCAGCACCCAACCAACTTACAATGAGCAGTTCTTC CASTQPTYNEQFF TRBJ2-1 . . TRBV7-6
TGTGCCAGTAGTATACCCGGGAATAATCAGCCCCAGCATTTT CASSIPGNNQPQHF TRBJ1-5 . . TRBV19
TGTGCCAGCATCTTGAGTAGCGGGGGGGCCCAAGAGCAGTTCTTC CASILSSGGAQEQFF TRBJ2-1 TRBD2 . TRBV6-1
TGTGCCTGGAGTAAGGGCCGGGACAGCGGATCTAATTCACCCCTCCACTTT CAWSKGRDSGSNSPLHF TRBJ1-6 TRBD1 . TRBV30
TGTGCCACCAGCGGGGGGGGACAAACAGATACGCAGTATTTT CATSGGGQTDTQYF TRBJ2-3 . . TRBV15
TGTGCCAGCAGCCGGCTAGAGGGATACGAGCAGTACTTC CASSRLEGYEQYF TRBJ2-7 . . TRBV5-6
TGTGCCAGCAGTGAATCCGTCGGCAGGGTGATGGAGACCCAGTACTTC CASSESVGRVMETQYF TRBJ2-5 . once TRBV6-1
TGCGCCAGCAGCCAACCCCGACAGGGCCGCCAGCTGTTTTTT CASSQPRQGRQLFF TRBJ2-2 TRBD1 . TRBV4-1
TGTGCCAGCAGCTTAGGCGCAGGGGCTAATGAAAAACTGTTTTTT CASSLGAGANEKLFF TRBJ1-4 . . TRBV7-6
TGTGCCAGCAGCCGAAGCGGGGCCGCTGGAAACACCATATATTTT CASSRSGAAGNTIYF TRBJ1-3 . . TRBV9
TGTGCTAGTGGTTTGGGGGGGGTAGATACGCAGTATTTT CASGLGGVDTQYF TRBJ2-3 . few TRBV12-5
TGTGCCAGCAGCCCCCGTCGGGTAGGTCGGTATTTT CASSPRRVGRYF TRBJ2-3 . . TRBV5-8
TGTGCCAGTAGGGGACAGGGCCGATACGAGCAGTACTTC CASRGQGRYEQYF TRBJ2-7 TRBD1 . TRBV19
TGTGCCAGCAGTCTGCGACAGGGGAAAACTGAAGCTTTCTTT CASSLRQGKTEAFF TRBJ1-1 TRBD1 . TRBV6-5
TGTGCCAGCAGCTCGAGCGGGGGGGTGAGGGAGCAGTACTTC CASSSSGGVREQYF TRBJ2-7 TRBD2 . TRBV7-3
TGTGCCAGCAGCGTTGGGACACATAATTCACCCCTCCACTTT CASSVGTHNSPLHF TRBJ1-6 . . TRBV9
TGTGCTAGTGGTTTTCAAGGGGCTGAGAATGAGCAGTTCTTC CASGFQGAENEQFF TRBJ2-1 . . TRBV12-5
TGTGCCAGCAGCTTAGAGCGGGACAAACTTGAAGCTTTCTTT CASSLERDKLEAFF TRBJ1-1 . . TRBV7-2
TGTGCCAGTAGGGACAGGTTAGATGGCTACACCTTC CASRDRLDGYTF TRBJ1-2 TRBD1 . TRBV19
TGTGCCAGCTCACCGGAGCGGGGGGCCTCCTACGAGCAGTACTTC CASSPERGASYEQYF TRBJ2-7 TRBD2 few TRBV18
TGTGCCAGCAGCGGGCGACAGTCCAATGAGCAGTTCTTC CASSGRQSNEQFF TRBJ2-1 . . TRBV9
TGCGCCAGCAGCCAAGAGGGGACTAGCGTAGAGACCCAGTACTTC CASSQEGTSVETQYF TRBJ2-5 TRBD2 . TRBV4-1
TGTGCCTGGAACATTGACAGGTTTAATTCACCCCTCCACTTT CAWNIDRFNSPLHF TRBJ1-6 . once TRBV30
TGTGCCAGCAGACTGGGGGGGCGAAGGGCAGATACGCAGTATTTT CASRLGGRRADTQYF TRBJ2-3 . . TRBV6-5
TGTGCCAGCAGCCCCGATTCGACAAGGAACACTGAAGCTTTCTTT CASSPDSTRNTEAFF TRBJ1-1 . . TRBV14
TGTGCCAGCCGGGACAGGGGTTTAACTAATGAAAAACTGTTTTTT CASRDRGLTNEKLFF TRBJ1-4 TRBD1 . TRBV2
TGTGCCAGCAGGCCCCCAGGGGCTTCTAACTATGGCTACACCTTC CASRPPGASNYGYTF TRBJ1-2 . . TRBV6-5
TGTGCCAGCAGCTTAGCGAATGGAGCAACTAATGAAAAACTGTTTTTT CASSLANGATNEKLFF TRBJ1-4 . . TRBV7-8
TGTGCCAGCAGCTTAGGGAGCGGACTGGGGGGGGAGCTGTTTTTT CASSLGSGLGGELFF TRBJ2-2 . . TRBV11-2
TGTGCCTGGAATTCCAGGGACAGGAGATATGGCTACACCTTC CAWNSRDRRYGYTF TRBJ1-2 TRBD1 . TRBV30
TGCGCCAGCACCCAAAACTCCCGACTAGGCGGGGAGACCCAGTACTTC CASTQNSRLGGETQYF TRBJ2-5 . . TRBV5-1
TGTGCCAGCAGCGTCAATAATTCACCCCTCCACTTT CASSVNNSPLHF TRBJ1-6 . few TRBV9